This TCR beta chain was sequenced in a study of T cell repertoires in cytomegalovirus infection. The CDR3 has 15 residues. J gave up 3 bases and V 0 bases, and 5 bases lay outside the gene matches. Germline CDR1 reads SGHRS; CDR2 reads YFSETQ. Via MiXCR, TCRdb re-called the reads, giving one row per CDR3 protein. The table lists roughly 78,000 distinct CDR3 sequences, approximately 40% of them singletons, with roughly 93% in the top ten. Turning to this clonotype: What it binds is not known.

The sequencing used CD8+ T cells from cultured PBMCs, collected from culture after CMV antigen stimulation. This TCR derives from a human donor in good health (CMV status not recorded). Some clones in this sample may be carry-over from other donors' samples. The chain recombines TRBV5-1 with TRBJ1-1; 7 bases are shared with TRBD1. The CDR3 DNA reads as TGCGCCAGCAGCTTGGAGCGGGACAGAGACACTGAAGCTTTCTTT. Translated, it gives CASSLERDRDTEAFF.